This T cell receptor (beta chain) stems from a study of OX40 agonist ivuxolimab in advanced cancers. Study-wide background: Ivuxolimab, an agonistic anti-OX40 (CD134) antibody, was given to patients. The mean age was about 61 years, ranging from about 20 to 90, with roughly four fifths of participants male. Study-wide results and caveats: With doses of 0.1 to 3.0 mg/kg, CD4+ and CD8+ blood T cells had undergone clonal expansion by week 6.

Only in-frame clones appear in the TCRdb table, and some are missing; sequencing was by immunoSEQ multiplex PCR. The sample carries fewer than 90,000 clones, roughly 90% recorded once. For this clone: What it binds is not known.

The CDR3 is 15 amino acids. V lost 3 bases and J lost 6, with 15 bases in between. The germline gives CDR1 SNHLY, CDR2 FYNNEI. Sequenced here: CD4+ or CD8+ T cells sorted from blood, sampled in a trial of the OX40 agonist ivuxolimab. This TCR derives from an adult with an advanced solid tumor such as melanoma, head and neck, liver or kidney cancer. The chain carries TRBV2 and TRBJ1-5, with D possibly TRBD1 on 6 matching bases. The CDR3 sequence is CASSEGGGAGQPQHF. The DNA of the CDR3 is TGTGCCAGCAGTGAGGGGGGGGGCGCGGGTCAGCCCCAGCATTTT.